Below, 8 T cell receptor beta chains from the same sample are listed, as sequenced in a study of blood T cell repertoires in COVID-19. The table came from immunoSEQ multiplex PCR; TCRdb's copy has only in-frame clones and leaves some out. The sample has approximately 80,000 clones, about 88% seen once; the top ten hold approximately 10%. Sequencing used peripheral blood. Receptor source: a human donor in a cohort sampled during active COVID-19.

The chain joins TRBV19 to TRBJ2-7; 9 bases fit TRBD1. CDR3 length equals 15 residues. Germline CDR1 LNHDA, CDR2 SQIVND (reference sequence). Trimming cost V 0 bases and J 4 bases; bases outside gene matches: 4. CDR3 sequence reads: CASSIEHRGLYEQYF. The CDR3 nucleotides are TGTGCCAGTAGTATAGAGCACAGGGGGCTGTACGAGCAGTACTTC.

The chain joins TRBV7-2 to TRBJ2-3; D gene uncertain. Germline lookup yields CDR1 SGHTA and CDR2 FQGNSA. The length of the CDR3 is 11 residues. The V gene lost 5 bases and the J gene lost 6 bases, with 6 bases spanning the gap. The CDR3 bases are TGTGCCAGCAGCGCGACTGATACGCAGTATTTT. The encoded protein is CASSATDTQYF.

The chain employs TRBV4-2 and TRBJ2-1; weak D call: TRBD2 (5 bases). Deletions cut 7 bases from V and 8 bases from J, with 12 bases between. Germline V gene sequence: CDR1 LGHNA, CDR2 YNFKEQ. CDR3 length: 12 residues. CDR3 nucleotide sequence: TGTGCCAGCAACCGCGCGGGCGATGAGCAGTTCTTC. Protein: CASNRAGDEQFF.

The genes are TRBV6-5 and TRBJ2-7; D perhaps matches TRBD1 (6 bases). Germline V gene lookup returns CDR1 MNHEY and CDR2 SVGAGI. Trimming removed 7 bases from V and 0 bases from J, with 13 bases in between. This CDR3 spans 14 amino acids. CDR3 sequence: CASMNRASSYEQYF. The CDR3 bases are TGTGCCAGCATGAACAGGGCTTCCTCCTACGAGCAGTACTTC.

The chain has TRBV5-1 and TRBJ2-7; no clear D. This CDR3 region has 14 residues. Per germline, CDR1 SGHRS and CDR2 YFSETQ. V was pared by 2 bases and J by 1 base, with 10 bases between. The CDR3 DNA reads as TGCGCCAGCAGCTTATTTGATGAGTCCTACGAGCAGTACTTC. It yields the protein CASSLFDESYEQYF.

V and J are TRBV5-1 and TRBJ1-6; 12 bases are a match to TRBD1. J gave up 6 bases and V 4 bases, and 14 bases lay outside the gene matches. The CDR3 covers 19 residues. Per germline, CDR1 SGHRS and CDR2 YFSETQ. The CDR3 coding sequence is TGCGCCAGCAGCATCGGGACAGGGGGCTCGCTCTCGGGTAATTCACCCCTCCACTTT. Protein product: CASSIGTGGSLSGNSPLHF. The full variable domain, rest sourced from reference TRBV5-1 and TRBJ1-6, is KAGVTQTPRYLIKTRGQQVTLSCSPISGHRSVSWYQQTPGQGLQFLFEYFSETQRNKGNFPGRFSGRQFSNSRSEMNVSTLELGDSALYLCASSIGTGGSLSGNSPLHFGNGTRLTVT.

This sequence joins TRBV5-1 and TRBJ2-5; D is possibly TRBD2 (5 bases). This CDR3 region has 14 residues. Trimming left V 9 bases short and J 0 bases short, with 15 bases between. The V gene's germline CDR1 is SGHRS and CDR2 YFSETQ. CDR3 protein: CATRVGFDQETQYF. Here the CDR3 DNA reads TGCGCCACGCGGGTTGGATTTGACCAAGAGACCCAGTACTTC. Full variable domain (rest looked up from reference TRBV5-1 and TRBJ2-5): KAGVTQTPRYLIKTRGQQVTLSCSPISGHRSVSWYQQTPGQGLQFLFEYFSETQRNKGNFPGRFSGRQFSNSRSEMNVSTLELGDSALYLCATRVGFDQETQYFGPGTRLLVL.

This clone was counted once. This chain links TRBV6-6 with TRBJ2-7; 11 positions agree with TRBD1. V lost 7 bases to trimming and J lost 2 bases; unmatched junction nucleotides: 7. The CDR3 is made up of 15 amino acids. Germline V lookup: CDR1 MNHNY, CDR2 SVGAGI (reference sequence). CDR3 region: CASTQWGQGAYEQYF. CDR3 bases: TGTGCCAGCACTCAATGGGGACAGGGGGCCTACGAGCAGTACTTC.